A single sample is the source of the 18 T cell receptor beta chains below, sequenced in a study of neurological immune-mediated disorders. TCRdb itself ran the 5' RACE reads through MiXCR, one entry per CDR3 protein. The sample lists around 31,000 distinct CDR3 sequences; less than 5% were seen once. The material sequenced was CD4+ T cells from blood. The receptor source for this set is a woman aged 40 to 50 in good health.

This clonotype showed up many times. The chain couples TRBV3-1 to TRBJ1-2; 8 bases are shared with TRBD1. The CDR3 is made up of 14 amino acids. V lost 5 bases to trimming and J lost 8 bases; unmatched junction nucleotides: 10. Germline V gives CDR1 LGHDT, CDR2 YNNKEL (reference sequence). The CDR3 nucleotides are TGTGCCAGCAGCTTAAGGACAGGGTGGGCCGGCTACACCTTC. Translation: CASSLRTGWAGYTF.

This clonotype was detected many times. This rearrangement joins TRBV20-1 to TRBJ2-3, with TRBD1 matching over 7 bases. The CDR3 loop spans 15 amino acids. After removal of 2 bases from V and 0 bases from J, the junction contained 5 bases not matched to a gene. The germline V gene has CDR1 DFQATT and CDR2 SNEGSKA (reference sequence). The CDR3 loop reads CSARKGASSTDTQYF. CDR3 coding DNA: TGCAGTGCTAGAAAGGGGGCTTCTAGCACAGATACGCAGTATTTT.

This clonotype appeared many times. One end of the junction is discordant with germline, which a read error may explain. The rearrangement joins TRBV7-7 to TRBJ1-4; D ambiguous. The CDR3 loop spans 15 amino acids. Per germline, CDR1 SSHAT and CDR2 FNYEAQ (reference sequence). CDR3 DNA: TGTGCTAGCAGCTTAGGAGAAACAACTAATGAAAAACTGTTTTTT. It specifies CASSLGETTNEKLFF.

The chain joins TRBV18 to TRBJ2-5; D is possibly TRBD2 (5 bases). The CDR3 totals 13 residues. Germline lookup yields CDR1 KGHSH and CDR2 LQKENI. In DNA, the CDR3 is TGTTCTAGCTCACCAAAAATGCAGGAGACCCAGTACTTC. Protein sequence: CSSSPKMQETQYF.

This clonotype has ten or more counts. Germline is not matched at one junction end, which may reflect a read error. V gene TRBV4-1 combines with J gene TRBJ2-7; D may match TRBD1 or TRBD2 (5 bases each). From germline, CDR1 is MGHRA and CDR2 YSYEKL. This CDR3 has 13 amino acids. This CDR3 reads CASSQEVGATINF. CDR3 nucleotides: TGCGCCAGCAGCCAAGAGGTTGGGGCGACTATAAACTTC.

This clonotype was detected ten times or more. The chain couples TRBV5-8 to TRBJ1-1; TRBD1 aligns across 7 bases. The J segment lost 6 bases and the V segment lost 0 bases, leaving 8 bases of the junction unmatched. The CDR3 length is 15 residues. Germline V gives CDR1 SGHTS, CDR2 YDEGEE. This CDR3 reads CASSLVGTAVPEAFF. CDR3 nucleotides: TGTGCCAGCAGCTTGGTCGGGACAGCCGTCCCTGAAGCTTTCTTT.

This clonotype has ten or more counts. The J gene is TRBJ2-7, the V gene TRBV11-2; D is unclear. The V gene's germline CDR1 is SGHAT and CDR2 FQNNGV. Between the trimmed V and J ends, which lost 2 bases and 0 bases, there was a span of 14 bases. The CDR3 has 16 residues. The CDR3 coding sequence is TGTGCCAGCAGCTTACTGGCGTTCACGGGCTCCTACGAGCAGTACTTC. Its protein product is CASSLLAFTGSYEQYF.

This clonotype was counted at least ten times. This chain uses TRBV27 with TRBJ2-1, with 8 nucleotides matching TRBD2. Germline loops: CDR1 MNHEY, CDR2 SMNVEV (reference sequence). The CDR3 runs to 14 residues. Unmatched junction bases numbered 6, after V lost 6 bases and J lost 5 bases. The chain's CDR3 is CASRGLVAHNEQFF. DNA for the CDR3: TGTGCCAGCAGGGGACTAGTGGCCCACAATGAGCAGTTCTTC.

This clonotype was recorded many times. This sequence joins TRBV28 and TRBJ1-5; TRBD1 aligns across 7 bases. Germline trimming cut 5 bases from V and 5 bases from J; bases unmatched to any gene: 9. The V gene's germline CDR1 is MDHEN and CDR2 SYDVKM. The CDR3 length is 15 residues. As DNA, the CDR3 is TGTGCCAGCAGTCAATACCGGGACAGCGATCAGCCCCAGCATTTT. Amino acid sequence: CASSQYRDSDQPQHF. Variable domain in full (rest from reference TRBV28 and TRBJ1-5): DVKVTQSSRYLVKRTGEKVFLECVQDMDHENMFWYRQDPGLGLRLIYFSYDVKMKEKGDIPEGYSVSREKKERFSLILESASTNQTSMYLCASSQYRDSDQPQHFGDGTRLSIL.

In its sample, this clonotype was seen many times. The rearrangement joins TRBV7-9 to TRBJ2-1; TRBD1 aligns across 10 bases. The CDR3 extends over 15 amino acids. Germline loops: CDR1 SEHNR, CDR2 FQNEAQ (reference sequence). V was pared by 4 bases and J by 2 bases, with 2 bases of the junction left unmatched. This chain's CDR3 is CASSSGTGAYNEQFF. CDR3 sequence (DNA): TGTGCCAGCAGCTCCGGGACAGGGGCCTACAATGAGCAGTTCTTC.

This clonotype appeared many times. This chain joins TRBV5-1 and TRBJ1-4, with 7 nucleotides matching TRBD1. The CDR3 is 14 residues long. The germline gives CDR1 SGHRS, CDR2 YFSETQ. The V segment lost 4 bases and the J segment 7 bases; nucleotides outside the gene matches: 7. Written as DNA, the CDR3 is TGCGCCAGCAGCCCCGGGACAGCTTTTGAAAAACTGTTTTTT. Translation gives CASSPGTAFEKLFF.

This clonotype was observed many times. The chain carries TRBV5-6 and TRBJ2-7; 11 bases fit TRBD2. The CDR3 has 16 amino acids. With 4 bases clipped from V and 5 bases from J, the junction kept 11 bases outside the gene matches. Germline V gene data show CDR1 as SGHDT and CDR2 as YYEEEE. The CDR3 nucleotides read TGTGCCAGCAGCAAACCCGTAGCGGGGGGGTCCCACGAGCAGTACTTC. This sequence encodes CASSKPVAGGSHEQYF.

Ten or more counts support this clonotype. The rearrangement uses TRBV20-1 and TRBJ2-7; D possibly corresponds to TRBD2 (7 bases). CDR1 DFQATT and CDR2 SNEGSKA come from the germline V gene (reference sequence). The CDR3 has 12 residues. V lost 3 bases and J lost 5, with 11 bases in between. The CDR3, as DNA: TGCAGTGCTAGGAGGGGGGGCCACGAGCAGTACTTC. Encoded protein: CSARRGGHEQYF.

This clonotype was counted at least ten times. The rearrangement joins TRBV4-1 to TRBJ2-3; no clear D. CDR1 is MGHRA, CDR2 YSYEKL, per germline. This CDR3 is built from 15 residues. V was cut by 4 bases and J by 1 base, with 12 bases left in between. CDR3 sequence (DNA): TGCGCCAGCAGCCTTTCTCTGACGGGCACAGATACGCAGTATTTT. Amino acid sequence: CASSLSLTGTDTQYF.

A remark on this clonotype: Because it lacks the conserved phenylalanine or tryptophan at the end, this CDR3 is likely a read error. The genes are TRBV7-9 and TRBJ2-5, with TRBD2 identical over 7 bases. There are 13 residues in the CDR3. Trimming at V came to 4 bases and at J to 5 bases, leaving 4 bases not matched to a gene. Germline lookup yields CDR1 SEHNR and CDR2 FQNEAQ (reference sequence). Written as DNA, the CDR3 is TGTGCCAGCAGCTGGGCGGGAGAGGAGACCCAGTACTGT. It translates to CASSWAGEETQYC.

This clonotype was seen repeatedly, ten times or more. The chain carries TRBV7-9 and TRBJ2-1; 7 bases are a match to TRBD2. CDR3 length: 16 amino acids. CDR1 and CDR2 from the germline V gene are SEHNR and FQNEAQ (reference sequence). Germline trimming cut 0 bases from V and 4 bases from J; bases unmatched to any gene: 6. This CDR3 reads CASSLATAGPYNEQFF. Written as DNA, the CDR3 is TGTGCCAGCAGCTTAGCGACAGCGGGGCCTTACAATGAGCAGTTCTTC.

This clonotype was seen at least ten times. The chain carries TRBV5-1 and TRBJ1-6; TRBD1 might be the D (5 bases). This CDR3 spans 15 amino acids. The V gene lost 0 bases and the J gene lost 10 bases, with 14 bases spanning the gap. CDR1 SGHRS and CDR2 YFSETQ come from the germline V gene. The CDR3 loop reads CASSLGSGKGSPLHF. The CDR3 DNA follows: TGCGCCAGCAGCTTGGGGTCAGGGAAGGGATCACCCCTCCACTTT. Variable domain in full (rest from reference TRBV5-1 and TRBJ1-6): KAGVTQTPRYLIKTRGQQVTLSCSPISGHRSVSWYQQTPGQGLQFLFEYFSETQRNKGNFPGRFSGRQFSNSRSEMNVSTLELGDSALYLCASSLGSGKGSPLHFGNGTRLTVT.

This clonotype was picked up many times. This chain connects TRBV14 to TRBJ2-2, with 8 nucleotides matching TRBD1. The germline V gene has CDR1 SGHDN and CDR2 FVKESK. The V segment lost 4 bases and the J segment 4 bases; nucleotides outside the gene matches: 11. The CDR3 totals 17 residues. CDR3 nucleotides: TGTGCCAGCAGCCGGAGGACAGGGTTCTCGGGCACCGGGGAGCTGTTTTTT. Translated, it gives CASSRRTGFSGTGELFF. Complete variable domain (other parts from reference TRBV14 and TRBJ2-2): EAGVTQFPSHSVIEKGQTVTLRCDPISGHDNLYWYRRVMGKEIKFLLHFVKESKQDESGMPNNRFLAERTGGTYSTLKVQPAELEDSGVYFCASSRRTGFSGTGELFFGEGSRLTVL.